The clone carrying this T cell receptor (beta chain) came up many times. Its antigen is unknown. This sample is drawn from a study of neurological immune-mediated disorders. CDR1 MNHEY and CDR2 SVGAGI come from the germline V gene. The V end lost 5 bases, the J end lost 5 bases, and 12 bases lay between the germline ends. The CDR3 is made up of 13 amino acids. The cDNA was synthesized by means of template-switch 5'RACE, which was carried out with 10-nucleotide random UMIs. TCRdb redid the calling of the 5' RACE reads with MiXCR, one entry per CDR3 protein. Seen here are some 61,000 distinct CDR3 sequences, almost 4% observed once, and the top ten hold 1% to 1.5%. General study findings and limits: HTLV-1-associated myelopathy had the most TCR clonal expansion, while multiple sclerosis had the least, a level that fell below healthy controls. When the repertoires were sorted by phylogenetic grouping, those of 18 of 34 multiple sclerosis patients ended up in one related-CDR3 cluster, a possible signature.

This chain connects TRBV6-5 to TRBJ1-1; D remains unclear. This receptor was identified in a young man with multiple sclerosis. Sequencing used PBMCs. The chain's CDR3 is CASSLLSGTEAFF. The DNA for the CDR3 is TGTGCCAGCAGTCTCCTGAGTGGGACTGAAGCTTTCTTT.